Detailed here is one T cell receptor (beta chain). The antigen is not known. Measured with immunoSEQ multiplex PCR; TCRdb has only the in-frame clones, and not every one. This table holds under 80,000 clones, about 73% found once. The CDR3 has 15 amino acids. V gave up 4 bases and J gave up 7 bases; unmatched junction bases: 9. Germline CDR1 is SEHNR and CDR2 is FQNEAQ (reference sequence). The data derive from a study of memory CD4+ T cells and cytomegalovirus serostatus. Whole-study findings and limits: The CMV-associated TCR signature appears largely within the CD4+ memory repertoire. Of 150 to 200 reported CMV TCRbeta sequences, 67 were found in memory CD4+ repertoires.

The sort gate was single viable CD3+CD4+CD8-CD45RO+ cells for memory CD4+ T cells. Positive selection with CD4 microbeads enriched total CD4+ T cells. This receptor was identified in an adult in good health and CMV-seropositive. V and J are TRBV7-9 and TRBJ2-1, with 8 nucleotides matching TRBD1. The sample was memory CD4+ T cells from blood. The CDR3 here is CASSSRQGAWNEQFF. Here the CDR3 DNA reads TGTGCCAGCAGCTCCCGGCAGGGGGCATGGAATGAGCAGTTCTTC.